These 6 T cell receptor beta chains were sequenced from one sample in a study of blood T cell repertoires in COVID-19. Repertoires were generated with immunoSEQ multiplex PCR, while TCRdb's copy carries only in-frame clones and drops some. The sample lists around 320,000 clones, over 90% occurring once. Specimen: PBMCs or T cells enriched from blood (not recorded which). Every receptor here comes from a woman aged 30 to 39 who had been exposed to COVID-19.

V and J are TRBV4-2 and TRBJ1-4, with D possibly TRBD1 on 6 matching bases. CDR1 is LGHNA and CDR2 is YNFKEQ in the germline V gene. CDR3 size: 16 residues. Trimming removed 3 bases at V and 3 bases at J, with 14 bases between. CDR3 residues: CASSQVYRVSNEKLFF. CDR3 DNA: TGTGCCAGCAGCCAGGTCTACAGGGTTTCTAATGAAAAACTGTTTTTT.

This chain connects TRBV6-6 to TRBJ2-2, with TRBD1 identical over 9 bases. CDR3 length: 16 amino acids. V dropped 7 bases and J dropped 6; count of bases not matched to a gene: 12. Germline V gene sequence: CDR1 MNHNY, CDR2 SVGAGI (reference sequence). This chain's CDR3 is CASKKGGQGSPGELFF. DNA of the CDR3: TGTGCCAGCAAAAAAGGGGGACAGGGCTCACCCGGGGAGCTGTTTTTT.

The chain has TRBV25-1 and TRBJ1-2; no reliable D call. This CDR3 contains 12 residues. Germline loops: CDR1 MGHDK, CDR2 SYGVNS. Trimming left V 4 bases short and J 6 bases short, with 9 bases between. The CDR3 bases are TGTGCCAGCAGTGGTGCAAGCGATGGCTACACCTTC. Amino acids: CASSGASDGYTF.

Written as DNA, the CDR3 is TGTGCCAGCAGGCCCCGGACAGGGTGGGGCTACACCTTC. Its translation is CASRPRTGWGYTF. The chain combines TRBV6-5 with TRBJ1-2; 8 nucleotides line up with TRBD1. Germline loops: CDR1 MNHEY, CDR2 SVGAGI. This CDR3 is built from 13 residues. Trimming removed 6 bases from V and 8 bases from J; junction bases left unmatched: 8.

The genes are TRBV5-1 and TRBJ2-5; 11 positions agree with TRBD1. The CDR3 totals 15 residues. The germline V gene encodes CDR1 SGHRS and CDR2 YFSETQ. V lost 3 bases and J lost 5; bases outside the gene matches: 6. The CDR3 DNA sequence: TGCGCCAGCAGCTCCGGGACAGGGGGTTTGGAGACCCAGTACTTC. It is translated as CASSSGTGGLETQYF.

The chain uses TRBV18 and TRBJ1-4; the D gene is possibly TRBD1 (5 bases). The CDR3 sequence is 14 residues long. Germline V gives CDR1 KGHSH, CDR2 LQKENI. Trimming shortened V by 3 bases and J by 8 bases, and 13 bases separated the two germline ends. CDR3 DNA: TGTGCCAGCTCACCGTTTGGGGGGAGCGAAAAACTGTTTTTT. It specifies CASSPFGGSEKLFF. Full variable domain (remainder filled in from reference TRBV18 and TRBJ1-4): NAGVMQNPRHLVRRRGQEARLRCSPMKGHSHVYWYRQLPEEGLKFMVYLQKENIIDESGMPKERFSAEFPKEGPSILRIQQVVRGDSAAYFCASSPFGGSEKLFFGSGTQLSVL.